The 26 T cell receptor beta chains below were found in one sample sequenced in a study of spatial heterogeneity in lung cancer. Their recognized antigens are unknown. Time point noted: sample taken at primary tumor resection. TCRdb processed the 5' RACE reads anew with MiXCR; each CDR3 protein has one entry. The table shows about 7,500 distinct CDR3 sequences, with over 9.5% occurring only once. Overall study results and limits: Within tumors, counts of expanded alpha and beta TCRs tracked tumor mutation counts.

The input for sequencing was lung tumor tissue, taken at surgery. Receptors originate from a male donor with early-stage non-small cell lung cancer.

By frequency in the sample, this clonotype is medium-sized (0.01 to 0.1%). As an off-target read in a library built for alpha chains, this beta chain has a frequency of little significance. The chain combines TRBV9 with TRBJ2-7, with D perhaps matching TRBD1 or TRBD2 (5 bases each). Per germline, CDR1 SGDLS and CDR2 YYNGEE. The CDR3 contains 15 residues. V dropped 4 bases and J dropped 6 bases, with 20 bases sitting between them. The DNA of the CDR3 is TGTGCCAGCAGCCCCCCCGGGACCACTAGGGTCGAGCAGTACTTC. This sequence encodes CASSPPGTTRVEQYF.

The sample holds a few counts of this clonotype. This beta chain is an unintended read in a library built for alpha chains; its size means little. CDR3 DNA: TGTGCCACCAGTGACGGGACTAGTAGTACAACGGAGACCCAGTACTTC. Translated, it gives CATSDGTSSTTETQYF. This chain uses TRBV24-1 with TRBJ2-5; 8 nucleotides agree with TRBD2. Germline CDR1 KGHDR, CDR2 SFDVKD. V shed 4 bases and J 5 bases; nucleotides not matched to a gene: 11. This CDR3 region has 16 residues.

This clonotype counts as medium-sized. This beta chain lies outside the target of a library built for alpha chains; its clone size means little. The rearrangement links TRBV18 to TRBJ2-7, with 9 bases identical to TRBD1. The germline gives CDR1 KGHSH, CDR2 LQKENI. After removal of 3 bases from V and 1 base from J, the junction contained 4 bases not matched to a gene. This CDR3 contains 15 residues. The CDR3 sequence: CASSPGTGISYEQYF. CDR3 nucleotide sequence: TGTGCCAGCTCACCCGGGACAGGGATATCCTACGAGCAGTACTTC.

This clonotype was counted at least ten times. This beta chain represents an off-target read in a library built for alpha chains; its size is of limited meaning. This sequence joins TRBV29-1 and TRBJ2-5, with unresolved D. V was trimmed by 7 bases and J by 4 bases, leaving 10 bases between them. The V gene's germline CDR1 is SQVTM and CDR2 ANQGSEA. The CDR3 length is 11 residues. For the CDR3, the DNA is TGCAGCGGTGGGGAATTAGAGACCCAGTACTTC. Translated: CSGGELETQYF.

This clonotype is categorized as medium-sized. A library made for alpha chains picked up this beta chain off target, so its size means little. The chain employs TRBV29-1 and TRBJ2-3; D not resolved. Looked up from germline, CDR1 is SQVTM and CDR2 is ANQGSEA. The CDR3 covers 13 residues. V gave up 5 bases and J gave up 0 bases, with 9 bases separating them. The CDR3 is CSVPQYSTDTQYF. Written as DNA, the CDR3 is TGCAGCGTTCCCCAGTATAGCACAGATACGCAGTATTTT.

This clonotype turned up a few times. This beta chain is off target for a library built for alpha chains, so its abundance means little. V and J are TRBV29-1 and TRBJ1-1, with TRBD1 matching 9 bases. V lost 4 bases, J lost 2 bases, and 5 bases stayed unmatched. Germline lookup yields CDR1 SQVTM and CDR2 ANQGSEA. The CDR3 is made up of 14 amino acids. The CDR3 region is CSVGTGEPNTEAFF. DNA of the CDR3: TGCAGCGTTGGGACAGGGGAACCAAACACTGAAGCTTTCTTT.

This clonotype has at least ten counts. This beta chain is an off-target read within a library intended for alpha chains, so its frequency means little. The chain uses TRBV20-1 and TRBJ2-5; 8 bases map to TRBD1. The V and J ends lost 3 bases and 3 bases, in that order; junction bases with no gene match: 6. Germline assignment: CDR1 DFQATT and CDR2 SNEGSKA (reference sequence). The CDR3 spans 14 residues. The CDR3 nucleotides read TGCAGTGCTAGTAAGGACAGGGTAGAAGAGACCCAGTACTTC. It is translated as CSASKDRVEETQYF.

This clonotype qualifies as medium-sized (0.01 to 0.1%). As an off-target read in a library built for alpha chains, this beta chain has a frequency of little significance. The chain recombines TRBV7-2 with TRBJ2-7, with no clear D. Germline V gene lookup returns CDR1 SGHTA and CDR2 FQGNSA. Trimming cost V 1 base and J 7 bases, with 14 bases left between them. The length of the CDR3 is 14 residues. The CDR3 is CASSLVVSHGEQYF. CDR3 nucleotides: TGTGCCAGCAGCTTAGTAGTTTCCCACGGGGAGCAGTACTTC.

This clonotype was counted at least ten times. This beta chain turned up in a library designed for alpha chains; as an off-target read, its abundance says little. This chain joins TRBV27 and TRBJ2-5; tentative D call: TRBD2 (5 bases). The length of the CDR3 is 11 residues. With 8 bases removed from V and 5 bases from J, the gap between germline ends came to 9 bases. Germline-derived CDR1 and CDR2 are MNHEY and SMNVEV (reference sequence). The CDR3 bases are TGTGCCAGCCTAGGCGGGGAGACCCAGTACTTC. Translation: CASLGGETQYF.

This clonotype appeared a few times. This beta chain is an unintended read in a library built for alpha chains; its size means little. This rearrangement joins TRBV7-6 to TRBJ2-2; TRBD2 agrees at 8 bases. This CDR3 has 18 residues. Germline CDR1 and CDR2: SGHVS and FNYEAQ. V gave up 2 bases and J gave up 2 bases; unmatched junction bases: 10. CDR3 residues: CASSLFTSGSVNTGELFF. Written as DNA, the CDR3 is TGTGCCAGCAGCTTATTCACGAGCGGGAGTGTAAACACCGGGGAGCTGTTTTTT. Supplemented by reference TRBV7-6 and TRBJ2-2, the full variable domain reads GAGVSQSPRYKVTKRGQDVALRCDPISGHVSLYWYRQALGQGPEFLTYFNYEAQQDKSGLPNDRFSAERPEGSISTLTIQRTEQRDSAMYRCASSLFTSGSVNTGELFFGEGSRLTVL.

This clonotype was observed many times. Since the library was made to target alpha chains, this beta chain is a stray read and its abundance is not meaningful. The chain has TRBV7-2 and TRBJ1-5; D is ambiguous. Germline CDR1 is SGHTA and CDR2 is FQGNSA. V gave up 1 base and J gave up 5 bases, with 12 bases separating them. The CDR3 is 15 residues long. CDR3 amino acids: CASSLDFDRHQPQHF. The CDR3, as DNA: TGTGCCAGCAGCTTAGACTTTGATCGCCATCAGCCCCAGCATTTT.

Sample share makes this clonotype medium-sized (0.01 to 0.1%). In a library made to pick up alpha chains, this beta chain is a stray read with a size that means little. The rearrangement links TRBV7-2 to TRBJ2-5; TRBD1 agrees at 8 bases. Germline CDR1 SGHTA, CDR2 FQGNSA. The CDR3 sequence is 14 residues long. With 4 bases clipped from V and 3 bases from J, the junction kept 4 bases outside the gene matches. As DNA, the CDR3 is TGTGCCAGCAGCTCAAACAGGGGGAAAGAGACCCAGTACTTC. Translated: CASSSNRGKETQYF.

In its sample, this clonotype is medium-sized. As an off-target read in a library built for alpha chains, this beta chain has a frequency of little significance. The chain uses TRBV20-1 and TRBJ2-5; 9 nucleotides align to TRBD2. The CDR3 is made up of 17 amino acids. CDR1 is DFQATT, CDR2 SNEGSKA, per germline (reference sequence). V shed 5 bases, J shed 2 bases, and the junction held 15 bases outside the gene matches. In DNA form, the CDR3 reads TGCAGTGCTTCCCCCTTTTTGGTAGCGGGAGTTCAAGAGACCCAGTACTTC. Protein sequence: CSASPFLVAGVQETQYF.

This clonotype was detected a few times. Within a library made for alpha chains, this beta chain is off target, and its count is uninformative. This chain joins TRBV6-5 and TRBJ2-1, with D unresolved. The ends were cut back, 9 bases at V and 3 bases at J, with 18 bases in the middle. Germline loops: CDR1 MNHEY, CDR2 SVGAGI. This CDR3 is 15 amino acids long. CDR3 region: CASKGSKDIYNEQFF. DNA for the CDR3: TGTGCCAGTAAGGGTAGCAAAGATATCTACAATGAGCAGTTCTTC.

The sample holds a few counts of this clonotype. The library was designed around alpha chains, so this beta chain is a stray read whose abundance carries little weight. This chain connects TRBV6-5 to TRBJ1-2; 8 positions agree with TRBD1. The CDR3 covers 13 residues. The junction had 5 bases not matched to a gene; V was cut back by 6 bases and J by 5 bases. Germline V gene sequence: CDR1 MNHEY, CDR2 SVGAGI. The CDR3 DNA reads as TGTGCCAGCAGCGGGACAGGCGGATATGGCTACACCTTC. The encoded protein is CASSGTGGYGYTF.

By share of the sample, this clonotype is medium-sized. In a library made to pick up alpha chains, this beta chain is a stray read with a size that means little. The rearrangement links TRBV24-1 to TRBJ2-1; TRBD2 is a possible D gene (5 bases). This CDR3 is built from 14 residues. V lost 4 bases and J 8 bases, leaving 14 bases between the germline ends. Germline CDR1 KGHDR, CDR2 SFDVKD. The CDR3, as DNA: TGTGCCACCAGTGAGTCGGGGTCTATGGATGAGCAGTTCTTC. Amino acids: CATSESGSMDEQFF.

In this sample, this clonotype turned up many times. A library prepared for alpha chains yielded this beta chain as an off-target read; its size is of little meaning. CDR3 sequence: CASSYRAGTEAFF. CDR3 DNA sequence: TGTGCCAGCAGCTACAGGGCCGGCACTGAAGCTTTCTTT. This chain connects TRBV27 to TRBJ1-1; D may be TRBD1 (6 bases). Trimming removed 6 bases at V and 4 bases at J, with 12 bases between. The CDR3 runs 13 residues. Germline V gene data show CDR1 as MNHEY and CDR2 as SMNVEV (reference sequence).

This clonotype was observed at least ten times. Within a library made for alpha chains, this beta chain is off target, and its count is uninformative. The chain uses TRBV12-3 or TRBV12-4 and TRBJ2-1, with TRBD2 matching over 8 bases. CDR3 length: 15 amino acids. The V gene end was trimmed by 6 bases and the J gene end by 0 bases; junction bases not matched to a gene: 4. The CDR3 region has the DNA TGTGCCAGCAGAACTAGCGGAATCTCCTACAATGAGCAGTTCTTC. This sequence encodes CASRTSGISYNEQFF.

As regards this clonotype: This beta chain is an unintended read in a library built for alpha chains; its size means little. The chain links TRBV5-5 to TRBJ2-5; unclear D gene. In germline, CDR1 is SGHKS, CDR2 YYEKEE (reference sequence). The V gene lost 2 bases and the J gene lost 5 bases, with 7 bases spanning the gap. The CDR3 has 12 residues. CDR3 DNA sequence: TGTGCCAGCAGCTTAACGGTGGAGACCCAGTACTTC. It specifies CASSLTVETQYF. Looking up the rest from reference TRBV5-5 and TRBJ2-5 gives the full variable domain: DAGVTQSPTHLIKTRGQQVTLRCSPISGHKSVSWYQQVLGQGPQFIFQYYEKEERGRGNFPDRFSARQFPNYSSELNVNALLLGDSALYLCASSLTVETQYFGPGTRLLVL.

By frequency in the sample, this clonotype is medium-sized. This beta chain represents an off-target read in a library built for alpha chains; its size is of limited meaning. The chain employs TRBV20-1 and TRBJ2-4; 10 bases match TRBD2. The CDR3 contains 15 residues. The germline gives CDR1 DFQATT, CDR2 SNEGSKA (reference sequence). V lost 6 bases and J lost 8; bases outside the gene matches: 13. For the CDR3, the DNA is TGCAGTGCCCGGACTAGCGGACCTACGCCGCACATTCAGTACTTC. It yields the protein CSARTSGPTPHIQYF.

This clonotype is categorized as medium-sized. This beta chain is off target for a library built for alpha chains, so its abundance means little. The rearrangement links TRBV20-1 to TRBJ2-3, with a possible D match to TRBD2 (6 bases). Trimming took off 2 bases at V and 4 bases at J, with 13 bases between the two ends. In germline, CDR1 is DFQATT, CDR2 SNEGSKA (reference sequence). The CDR3 consists of 14 residues. CDR3 residues: CSARPRRRADTQYF. The DNA for the CDR3 is TGCAGTGCTAGACCCCGCCGGAGGGCAGATACGCAGTATTTT.

This clonotype has only a few counts. This beta chain came through as a stray read in a library set up for alpha chains, and its size says little. The V call is TRBV7-3, the J call TRBJ2-2, with D tentatively TRBD1 or TRBD2 (5 bases each). Deletions cut 1 base from V and 3 bases from J, with 12 bases between. The CDR3 sequence is 16 residues long. Germline V gene lookup returns CDR1 SGHTA and CDR2 FQGTGA. The DNA for the CDR3 is TGTGCCAGCAGCTTAAGATCCGGGACCTACACCGGGGAGCTGTTTTTT. Protein product: CASSLRSGTYTGELFF.

This clonotype is categorized as medium-sized. Since it is a stray read in a library aimed at alpha chains, this beta chain has a size that is not meaningful. V gene TRBV5-1 combines with J gene TRBJ2-1; TRBD2 matches 13 bases. From germline, CDR1 is SGHRS and CDR2 YFSETQ. V shed 3 bases and J 10 bases; nucleotides not matched to a gene: 7. CDR3 size: 15 residues. The CDR3 nucleotides read TGCGCCAGCAGCTCCGGACTAGCGGGAGAGAGCGAGCAGTTCTTC. This sequence encodes CASSSGLAGESEQFF.

This clonotype was found many times. This beta chain slipped into a library made for alpha chains as a stray read, so its size is not meaningful. This chain joins TRBV7-8 and TRBJ2-7, with D perhaps matching TRBD1 (7 bases). The CDR3 has 16 residues. V dropped 1 base and J dropped 0 bases, with 13 bases sitting between them. Germline V gene sequence: CDR1 SGHVS, CDR2 FQNEAQ. The CDR3, as DNA: TGTGCCAGCAGCTTAGAAGGCGGGGACAGCTCCTACGAGCAGTACTTC. Translating it yields CASSLEGGDSSYEQYF.

Judged by abundance, this clonotype is medium-sized. This beta chain lies outside the target of a library built for alpha chains; its clone size means little. This sequence joins TRBV7-8 and TRBJ2-7, with 7 bases matching TRBD2. The ends lost 5 bases at V and 2 bases at J; junction bases unmatched: 12. Germline CDR1 is SGHVS and CDR2 is FQNEAQ. The CDR3 totals 16 residues. CDR3 nucleotide sequence: TGTGCCAGCAGCCCCTACCGACTAGCATCCCCCTACGAGCAGTACTTC. Residues: CASSPYRLASPYEQYF.

This clonotype was picked up many times. The library was built for alpha chains, so this beta chain is an off-target read and its size means little. The chain employs TRBV20-1 and TRBJ2-3, with D possibly being TRBD1 or TRBD2 (5 bases each). The CDR3 contains 14 residues. Deletions cut 6 bases from V and 1 base from J, with 14 bases between. From germline, CDR1 is DFQATT and CDR2 SNEGSKA (reference sequence). In DNA, the CDR3 is TGCAGTGCCAGACGGGACGGGGGCACAGATACGCAGTATTTT. Translated: CSARRDGGTDTQYF.